The rows below give T cell receptor beta chains drawn from one sample of a study of T cell responses to AZD1222 COVID-19 vaccine. The protocol was immunoSEQ multiplex PCR, while the TCRdb copy is restricted to in-frame clones and leaves out a portion. Of roughly 150,000 clones listed, almost 90% were seen once; the top ten hold more than 5%. The source material was peripheral blood, sampled on day 0 of AZD1222 vaccination. These receptors came from an adult in good health. The CDR3 runs from the conserved cysteine through the conserved F or W. The order of the fields is D gene, V gene, clone size, J gene, CDR3 DNA, CDR3 protein. D genes are given only for firm matches. Not every row has a clone size; where given, it reads once, few, many or a size class.

>TRBD1|TRBV15|.|TRBJ1-2
TGTGCCACCAGCCGGGACGGGACAGGGGGTAACTATGGCTACACCTTC
CATSRDGTGGNYGYTF
>TRBD2|TRBV27|.|TRBJ2-7
TGTGCCAGCAGTGGGGGGGGACTTTACGAGCAGTACTTC
CASSGGGLYEQYF
>.|TRBV5-4|.|TRBJ1-1
TGTGCCAGCAGCTTGGGGCAGGATAACACTGAAGCTTTCTTT
CASSLGQDNTEAFF
>.|TRBV28|.|TRBJ1-5
TGTGCCAGCACCCCGACTCGATCGGATCAGCCCCAGCATTTT
CASTPTRSDQPQHF
>TRBD1|TRBV30|few|TRBJ1-6
TGTGCCTGGAGTGTACTTGCAGGGGGAAGTTCACCCCTCCACTTT
CAWSVLAGGSSPLHF
>TRBD1|TRBV28|.|TRBJ1-4
TGTGCCAGCAGCCTGACAGGGGGGAACGAAAAACTGTTTTTT
CASSLTGGNEKLFF
>TRBD1|TRBV6-5|.|TRBJ1-5
TGTGCCAGCACCCCCACAGGGGACCAGCCCCAGCATTTT
CASTPTGDQPQHF
>TRBD2|TRBV9|.|TRBJ2-1
TGTGCCAGCAGCGCGACTAGCGGAGAATCCTACAATGAGCAGTTCTTC
CASSATSGESYNEQFF
>.|TRBV28|.|TRBJ1-5
TGTGCCAGCAGTTTGGGTCAGCCCCAGCATTTT
CASSLGQPQHF
>.|TRBV30|.|TRBJ1-2
TGTGCCTGGAGCACAGGAGGTGGCTACACCTTC
CAWSTGGGYTF
>.|TRBV27|.|TRBJ1-1
TGTGCCAGCAGTCCGCAGGGAATCGTGAACACTGAAGCTTTCTTT
CASSPQGIVNTEAFF
>TRBD1|TRBV28|.|TRBJ2-4
TGTGCCAGCAGTACACCGGGACAGGGGACCTTC
CASSTPGQGTF
>TRBD1|TRBV5-6|.|TRBJ2-5
TGTGCCAGCAGCTGGGACAGACAAGAGACCCAGTACTTC
CASSWDRQETQYF
>.|TRBV6-5|.|TRBJ1-4
TGTGCCAGCAGTTACTCAATGGCTCCGGGTTATGAAAAACTGTTTTTT
CASSYSMAPGYEKLFF
>.|TRBV5-6|.|TRBJ1-2
TGTGCCAGCAGCTCAGATAAGCCGGGCCAACAGCACACCTTC
CASSSDKPGQQHTF
>.|TRBV19|.|TRBJ2-1
TGTGCCAGTAGTATAGTTCACAATGAGCAGTTCTTC
CASSIVHNEQFF
>.|TRBV15|.|TRBJ1-4
TGTGCCACCAGCGGCCGGGGGGGTACTTATGAAAAACTGTTTTTT
CATSGRGGTYEKLFF
>.|TRBV6-5|.|TRBJ1-1
TGTGCCAGCTTCGGGCTGAACACTGAAGCTTTCTTT
CASFGLNTEAFF
>.|TRBV6-5|.|TRBJ1-5
TGTGCCAGCAGTTGGGGTCCAGGTCGCGGTCAGCCCCAGCATTTT
CASSWGPGRGQPQHF
>TRBD1|TRBV19|.|TRBJ1-1
TGTGCCAGTAGTATTGGACAGGGAGGCACTGAAGCTTTCTTT
CASSIGQGGTEAFF